This T cell receptor (beta chain) was observed in a study of blood T cell repertoires in COVID-19 (dated by TCRdb to 2018 to 2021). Broadly, across the study: Collaborator samples came from the United States, Italy and Spain and covered acute and convalescent phases of COVID-19. The prospective study material was composed of cDNA or gDNA derived from T cells, B-cell-depleted T cells, or PBMCs. Subjects who had been exposed to COVID-19, were actively infected with it, or had recovered from it provided the deeply sampled blood TCRbeta repertoires that made up the dataset. The repertoires were made available in a free public database intended to serve as a resource for research on the immune response to SARS-CoV-2. Samples came from the ongoing ImmuneRACE study (first 160 participants) plus 1,254 subjects from 6 global collaborators. Nearly every sample came with metadata listing a de-identified subject ID, COVID-19 status, age in years and sex. HLA class I and class II types, where available, came from metadata supplied by the sample provider rather than from assay-based typing. Summary of the overall study and its limitations: The quantity of clinical and demographic metadata differed by source and by participant and was supplied without curation.

In the prospective study, participants were 18 to 89 years old, resided in about two dozen geographic areas of the United States, and were enrolled through a virtual design. To assign participants to cohorts, the prospective study relied on clinical history that participants themselves reported in a screening survey and a study questionnaire. Recovered participants in ImmuneRACE Cohort 3 were defined by two consecutive negative NP/OP PCR tests, clearance by a healthcare professional, or resolution of symptoms. In the prospective study, mobile phlebotomists collected whole blood, serum and a nasopharyngeal or oropharyngeal swab from each participant. Participants in the prospective study had the option to provide additional blood draws and questionnaires over a 2-month period. Prospective study blood samples were shipped either frozen or at room temperature before DNA extraction. TCRbeta CDR3 regions were amplified from genomic DNA using the immunoSEQ Assay, a bias-controlled multiplex PCR. Per the original workflow: Nucleated cell counts per sample were estimated from amplification of reference gene primers within the assay. To quantify the absolute abundance of each unique TCRbeta CDR3 rearrangement, sequence reads were collapsed and filtered. Productive Simpson clonality was computed per sample as the square root of Simpson's diversity index over productive rearrangements. TCRdb re-hosts the immuneACCESS table, in-frame sequences only. Its copies lack some clones; in the studies checked, an unresolved V gene accounts for under half of them, and the cause for the rest is not known. The V and J calls and clone size are taken from that table; D and trimming were inferred from the DNA. The sample table shows 250,000 to 300,000 clones, and approximately 85% are seen once. In total, the top ten clones hold under 2.5% of the sample.

In the case of this clone: The antigen this receptor binds is unknown. It has no much larger one-base neighbor in the sample; base qualities were not kept.

Germline trimming: 4 bases from V, 12 bases from J; junction bases outside gene matches: 14. The germline V gene provides CDR1 MDHEN and CDR2 SYDVKM. The CDR3 runs 14 residues from the cysteine to the phenylalanine. Only the CDR3 portion is preserved as DNA: 42 bases, with reading frame beginning at the first base. The V and J genes are TRBV28 and TRBJ1-1, with TRBD1 identical over 7 junction bases. This clonotype was obtained from a woman aged 50 to 60 who had recovered from COVID-19. The sequenced sample was PBMCs or T cells enriched from blood (not recorded which). The CDR3 protein sequence reads: CASSSPTKGAQTFF. The nucleotide sequence is given as TGTGCCAGCAGTTCCCCCACTAAGGGGGCCCAAACTTTCTTT.